This entry lists 14 T cell receptor beta chains sequenced from one sample in a study of blood T cell repertoires in COVID-19. Libraries were prepared by immunoSEQ multiplex PCR; TCRdb keeps only in-frame clonotypes and omits some of them. The sample shows fewer than 200,000 clones, around 87% of them seen only once. The sequenced material came from peripheral blood. The receptors derive from a woman aged 70-85 years with COVID-19, enrolled during active disease.

The chain carries TRBV18 and TRBJ2-1, with 10 nucleotides matching TRBD2. Trimming cost V 6 bases and J 8 bases; bases outside gene matches: 7. The length of the CDR3 is 14 residues. The germline CDR1 and CDR2 sequences are KGHSH and LQKENI. The CDR3 DNA reads TGTGCCAGCTCCCTACTAGCGGGAATGGATGAGCAGTTCTTC. Translation: CASSLLAGMDEQFF.

V usage is TRBV19 and J usage is TRBJ1-3, with TRBD1 matching 8 bases. This CDR3 is built from 16 residues. The V gene's germline CDR1 is LNHDA and CDR2 SQIVND (reference sequence). V shed 6 bases and J 0 bases; nucleotides not matched to a gene: 7. The CDR3 protein is CASRHGQGSSGNTIYF. The DNA of the CDR3 is TGTGCCAGTAGACACGGACAGGGAAGCTCTGGAAACACCATATATTTT.

The chain employs TRBV5-1 and TRBJ2-7; tentative D call: TRBD2 (6 bases). The CDR3 has 13 amino acids. CDR1 and CDR2 (germline): SGHRS, YFSETQ. The V end lost 3 bases, the J end lost 6 bases, and 13 bases lay between the germline ends. The CDR3 DNA sequence: TGCGCCAGCAGCTCAGTGACTAGTACCGAGCAGTACTTC. The encoded protein is CASSSVTSTEQYF.

The chain uses TRBV28 and TRBJ2-3; 9 positions match TRBD2. The CDR3 has 16 residues. Losses at the gene ends were 5 bases for V and 2 bases for J; bases not matched to a gene: 8. Germline CDR1 reads MDHEN; CDR2 reads SYDVKM. In DNA form, the CDR3 reads TGTGCCAGCAGTACCCCACTAGCGGGCGCCACAGATACGCAGTATTTT. The encoded protein is CASSTPLAGATDTQYF. Full variable domain (rest looked up from reference TRBV28 and TRBJ2-3): DVKVTQSSRYLVKRTGEKVFLECVQDMDHENMFWYRQDPGLGLRLIYFSYDVKMKEKGDIPEGYSVSREKKERFSLILESASTNQTSMYLCASSTPLAGATDTQYFGPGTRLTVL.

CDR3: CASSYSTGGAGELFF. The DNA for the CDR3 is TGTGCCAGCAGTTACTCGACAGGGGGGGCCGGGGAGCTGTTTTTT. The V and J genes are TRBV6-2 or TRBV6-3 and TRBJ2-2; 9 bases fit TRBD1. CDR1 MNHEY and CDR2 SVGEGT come from the germline V gene. The V gene end was trimmed by 0 bases and the J gene end by 6 bases; junction bases not matched to a gene: 2. CDR3 length equals 15 residues.

The chain carries TRBV5-4 and TRBJ1-1, with a weak D call TRBD1 (5 bases). The CDR3 extends over 15 amino acids. Trimming left V 6 bases short and J 2 bases short, with 17 bases between. The germline V gene encodes CDR1 SGHNT and CDR2 YYREEE (reference sequence). Written as DNA, the CDR3 is TGTGCCAGCACCTTTGAAGGGGCGCGTAACACTGAAGCTTTCTTT. Translated: CASTFEGARNTEAFF.

The chain combines TRBV2 with TRBJ1-5; D not certain. V was trimmed by 0 bases and J by 5 bases, leaving 11 bases between them. Germline assignment: CDR1 SNHLY and CDR2 FYNNEI. This CDR3 is 15 amino acids long. The CDR3 bases are TGTGCCAGCAGTGAAGCGCGGCAGTGGGATCAGCCCCAGCATTTT. Amino acid sequence: CASSEARQWDQPQHF.

The J gene is TRBJ1-3, the V gene TRBV6-5, with TRBD1 matching 7 bases. The J segment lost 3 bases and the V segment lost 6 bases, leaving 5 bases of the junction unmatched. This CDR3 has 14 amino acids. CDR1 and CDR2 (germline): MNHEY, SVGAGI. CDR3 coding DNA: TGTGCCAGCAGGACAGGGAGAAGTGGAAACACCATATATTTT. Its translation is CASRTGRSGNTIYF.

This clone was recorded once. The CDR3 loop reads CASSYLYTGPNTEAFF. DNA of the CDR3: TGTGCCAGCAGTTACCTATATACAGGCCCGAACACTGAAGCTTTCTTT. The chain joins TRBV6-5 to TRBJ1-1, with D tentatively TRBD1 (5 bases). The length of the CDR3 is 16 residues. V lost 2 bases, J lost 1 base, and 14 bases lay in between. The germline V gene encodes CDR1 MNHEY and CDR2 SVGAGI.

As to this clone: Other DNA sequences of this sample code for an identical CDR3. CDR3 nucleotides: TGTGCCAGTAGTATCTCCACAGGGGATTCACCCCTCCACTTT. As protein: CASSISTGDSPLHF. J is TRBJ1-6 and V is TRBV19; 7 nucleotides match TRBD1. Germline V gives CDR1 LNHDA, CDR2 SQIVND (reference sequence). V lost 3 bases to trimming and J lost 8 bases; unmatched junction nucleotides: 4. The CDR3 extends over 14 amino acids.

The V and J genes are TRBV7-9 and TRBJ2-7, with D possibly being TRBD1 (5 bases). This CDR3 is 11 amino acids long. V lost 7 bases, J lost 6 bases, and 10 bases lay in between. CDR1 and CDR2 (germline): SEHNR, FQNEAQ (reference sequence). CDR3 protein: CASTQGGEQYF. The DNA for the CDR3 is TGTGCCAGCACCCAGGGCGGCGAGCAGTACTTC.

This chain links TRBV7-6 with TRBJ2-7, with D possibly being TRBD2 (6 bases). CDR3 length equals 14 residues. CDR1 is SGHVS, CDR2 FNYEAQ, per germline. V was clipped by 1 base and J by 6 bases, with 13 bases between them. The CDR3 is CASSLVEGGREQYF. The CDR3 DNA reads TGTGCCAGCAGCTTAGTGGAGGGCGGGCGCGAGCAGTACTTC.

J is TRBJ2-5 and V is TRBV6-5; TRBD1 aligns across 11 bases. V gave up 4 bases and J gave up 5 bases; unmatched junction bases: 9. CDR3 length equals 16 residues. Germline V gene lookup returns CDR1 MNHEY and CDR2 SVGAGI. The CDR3 DNA follows: TGTGCCAGCAGTTCGCGCCGGGACAGGGGGAAGGAGACCCAGTACTTC. It is translated as CASSSRRDRGKETQYF.

The chain has TRBV11-3 and TRBJ2-1; weak D call: TRBD1 (5 bases). The CDR3 is 13 residues long. Trimming stripped 5 bases from V and 10 bases from J, with 15 bases between. Germline CDR1 SGHNT, CDR2 YENEEA. CDR3 in amino acids: CASSPGAVSEQFF. CDR3 in DNA: TGTGCCAGCAGCCCTGGGGCAGTCAGCGAGCAGTTCTTC.